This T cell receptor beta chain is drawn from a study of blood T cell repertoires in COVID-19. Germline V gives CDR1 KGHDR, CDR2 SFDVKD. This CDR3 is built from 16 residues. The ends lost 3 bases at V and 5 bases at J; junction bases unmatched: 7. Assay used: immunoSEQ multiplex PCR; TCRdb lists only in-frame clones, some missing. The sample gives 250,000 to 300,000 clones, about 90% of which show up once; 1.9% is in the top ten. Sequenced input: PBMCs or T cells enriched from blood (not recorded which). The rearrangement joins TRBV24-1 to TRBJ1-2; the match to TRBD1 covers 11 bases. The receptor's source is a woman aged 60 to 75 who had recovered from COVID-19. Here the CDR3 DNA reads TGTGCCACCAGTGATCGTCGGGGACAGGGGGAATATGGCTACACCTTC. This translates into CATSDRRGQGEYGYTF.